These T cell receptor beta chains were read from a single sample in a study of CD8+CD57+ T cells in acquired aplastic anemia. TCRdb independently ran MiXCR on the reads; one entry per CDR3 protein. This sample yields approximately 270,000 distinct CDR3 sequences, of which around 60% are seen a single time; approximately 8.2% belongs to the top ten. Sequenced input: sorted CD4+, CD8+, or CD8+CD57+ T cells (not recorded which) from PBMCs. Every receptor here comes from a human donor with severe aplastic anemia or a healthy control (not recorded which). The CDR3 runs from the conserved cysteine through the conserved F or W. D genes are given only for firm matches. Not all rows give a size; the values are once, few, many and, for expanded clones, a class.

cdr3_nt: TGTGCCAGCAGCTCCGCGAGGGGGAGCTCCTACGAGCAGTACTTC
cdr3_aa: CASSSARGSSYEQYF
clone_size: .
d_call: .
v_call: TRBV7-9
j_call: TRBJ2-7

cdr3_nt: TGTGCCAGCAGCTCGGGAAGTCAGAACACCGGGGAGCTGTTTTTT
cdr3_aa: CASSSGSQNTGELFF
clone_size: .
d_call: .
v_call: TRBV7-6
j_call: TRBJ2-2

cdr3_nt: TGTGCCAGCAGAGCCGGTAGCGGGAGGGATGCAGATACGCAGTATTTT
cdr3_aa: CASRAGSGRDADTQYF
clone_size: .
d_call: TRBD2
v_call: TRBV6-4
j_call: TRBJ2-3

cdr3_nt: TGTGCCAGCAGCCCAGACAGGGGGTCCACTGAAGCTTTCTTT
cdr3_aa: CASSPDRGSTEAFF
clone_size: many
d_call: TRBD1
v_call: TRBV7-9
j_call: TRBJ1-1

cdr3_nt: TGTGCCAGCAGCTTGAAAGAGAATAATTCACCCCTCCACTTT
cdr3_aa: CASSLKENNSPLHF
clone_size: many
d_call: .
v_call: TRBV5-6
j_call: TRBJ1-6

cdr3_nt: TGCAGCGTTGATGGGGTTGAGGGGAACGACTACGAGCAGTACTTC
cdr3_aa: CSVDGVEGNDYEQYF
clone_size: few
d_call: .
v_call: TRBV29-1
j_call: TRBJ2-7

cdr3_nt: TGTGCCAGTAACGACAGGGGTCCGGGGGAGACCCAGTACTTC
cdr3_aa: CASNDRGPGETQYF
clone_size: many
d_call: TRBD1
v_call: TRBV6-2/TRBV6-3
j_call: TRBJ2-5

cdr3_nt: TGCGCCAGCAGCTTCGGTGGCGGGAGTGGATCCTACGAGCAGTACTTC
cdr3_aa: CASSFGGGSGSYEQYF
clone_size: .
d_call: TRBD2
v_call: TRBV5-1
j_call: TRBJ2-7

cdr3_nt: TGTGCCACCAGTTTAGGCAGCTGGGAGCAGTTCTTC
cdr3_aa: CATSLGSWEQFF
clone_size: .
d_call: .
v_call: TRBV24-1
j_call: TRBJ2-1

cdr3_nt: TGTGCCATCAGGGGCAACTTAGCGGGGGACAACGAGCAGTACTTC
cdr3_aa: CAIRGNLAGDNEQYF
clone_size: .
d_call: TRBD2
v_call: TRBV10-3
j_call: TRBJ2-7

cdr3_nt: TGTGCCACCAGCCCCAGGGGTGGGGCCAATGAGCAGTTCTTC
cdr3_aa: CATSPRGGANEQFF
clone_size: .
d_call: .
v_call: TRBV24-1
j_call: TRBJ2-1

cdr3_nt: TGCGCCAGTGCTCAGGGGCCCTCTGGAAACACCATATATTTT
cdr3_aa: CASAQGPSGNTIYF
clone_size: once
d_call: .
v_call: TRBV19
j_call: TRBJ1-3

cdr3_nt: TGTGCCAGCAGTGAAAGGGGTTGGGGGGAGCTGTTTTTT
cdr3_aa: CASSERGWGELFF
clone_size: .
d_call: .
v_call: TRBV6-6
j_call: TRBJ2-2

cdr3_nt: TGTGCCATCAGGGACGGGAGGTACACTGAAGCTTTCTTT
cdr3_aa: CAIRDGRYTEAFF
clone_size: few
d_call: .
v_call: TRBV10-3
j_call: TRBJ1-1